This T cell receptor beta chain originates from a study of blood T cell repertoires in COVID-19. About the research overall: T cells, B-cell-depleted T cells, or PBMCs provided the cDNA or gDNA that served as material.

The protocol was immunoSEQ multiplex PCR, while the TCRdb copy is restricted to in-frame clones and leaves out a portion. Of roughly 55,000 clones listed, more than 75% are singletons. The J segment lost 5 bases and the V segment lost 5 bases, leaving 8 bases of the junction unmatched. The CDR3 sequence is 15 residues long. CDR1 is SSHAT, CDR2 FNYEAQ, per germline (reference sequence). This TCR came from a man aged 60-69 years with active or convalescent COVID-19. V and J are TRBV7-7 and TRBJ2-3; 9 bases match TRBD1. The sequenced material came from peripheral blood. The CDR3 DNA is TGTGCCAGCAGCCCAACAGGGGGCGCGGAAGATACGCAGTATTTT. Protein sequence: CASSPTGGAEDTQYF.